Below are 15 T cell receptor beta chains sequenced from a single sample in a study of control samples from healthy donors and cancer patients. Clones were read by immunoSEQ multiplex PCR, and TCRdb kept only the in-frame ones, dropping some. The table has 150,000 to 200,000 clones, 80% to 90% seen once. Material: blood. The origin of the receptors is a man between 18 and 29 years old in good health.

The chain carries TRBV29-1 and TRBJ2-5, with D uncertain. Germline loops: CDR1 SQVTM, CDR2 ANQGSEA. The CDR3 contains 15 residues. The V gene lost 7 bases and the J gene lost 5 bases, with 23 bases spanning the gap. Here the CDR3 reads CSALLNLLLQETQYF. CDR3 coding DNA: TGCAGCGCCCTACTTAATCTCCTTCTCCAGGAGACCCAGTACTTC.

The J gene is TRBJ2-7, the V gene TRBV19; 11 bases fit TRBD2. The CDR3 sequence is 16 residues long. Germline CDR1 and CDR2: LNHDA and SQIVND (reference sequence). The J segment lost 6 bases and the V segment lost 3 bases, leaving 10 bases of the junction unmatched. The CDR3 loop is CASSIFLAGGRSEQYF. Written as DNA, the CDR3 is TGTGCCAGTAGTATCTTCCTAGCGGGGGGACGGAGCGAGCAGTACTTC.

The J gene is TRBJ2-1, the V gene TRBV3-1 (or the pseudogene TRBV3-2); 9 nucleotides line up with TRBD1. Trimming took 4 bases from V and 3 from J; bases not matched to a gene: 4. The length of the CDR3 is 15 residues. Per the germline V gene, CDR1 is LGHDT and CDR2 is YNNKEL (reference sequence). CDR3 DNA: TGTGCCAGCAGCCCCGGGACAGGGTTCTACAATGAGCAGTTCTTC. Translated: CASSPGTGFYNEQFF.

The chain couples TRBV5-6 to TRBJ2-5; 12 nucleotides agree with TRBD2. Trimming took 4 bases from V and 5 from J; bases not matched to a gene: 9. The V gene's germline CDR1 is SGHDT and CDR2 YYEEEE. The CDR3 totals 16 residues. The CDR3 DNA is TGTGCCAGCAGCCAGCAACTAGCGGGGGGAAGGGAGACCCAGTACTTC. Amino acid sequence: CASSQQLAGGRETQYF.

Written as DNA, the CDR3 is TGTGCCAGCAGCGTAGGCGGGAACGAGCAGTACTTC. The encoded protein is CASSVGGNEQYF. The J gene is TRBJ2-7, the V gene TRBV9, with D perhaps matching TRBD2 (6 bases). CDR1 is SGDLS and CDR2 is YYNGEE in the germline V gene. V was shortened by 0 bases and J by 5 bases, with 6 bases between the two germline ends. The CDR3 extends over 12 amino acids.

V gene TRBV7-2 combines with J gene TRBJ2-5, with unresolved D. The V end lost 3 bases, the J end lost 5 bases, and 16 bases lay between the germline ends. Germline CDR1 reads SGHTA; CDR2 reads FQGNSA. The CDR3 loop spans 15 amino acids. CDR3 amino acids: CASSFPSPRAETQYF. CDR3 DNA: TGTGCCAGCAGCTTCCCCTCGCCAAGGGCGGAGACCCAGTACTTC.

The CDR3 DNA is TGTGCCAGCAGTCGAGGCCGGGACAGCATCACAGATACGCAGTATTTT. Translation: CASSRGRDSITDTQYF. The chain couples TRBV25-1 to TRBJ2-3; 7 nucleotides align to TRBD1. The germline gives CDR1 MGHDK, CDR2 SYGVNS. The ends lost 5 bases at V and 2 bases at J; junction bases unmatched: 10. The CDR3 length is 16 residues. Drawing the rest from reference TRBV25-1 and TRBJ2-3, the complete variable domain is EADIYQTPRYLVIGTGKKITLECSQTMGHDKMYWYQQDPGMELHLIHYSYGVNSTEKGDLSSESTVSRIRTEHFPLTLESARPSHTSQYLCASSRGRDSITDTQYFGPGTRLTVL.

This chain links TRBV6-6 with TRBJ2-1, with a possible D match to TRBD1 (6 bases). This CDR3 contains 17 residues. Germline V CDR1 and CDR2: MNHNY, SVGAGI (reference sequence). The ends were cut back, 5 bases at V and 2 bases at J, with 19 bases in the middle. This chain's CDR3 is CASSPQVGAITYNEQFF. The CDR3 region has the DNA TGTGCCAGCAGTCCCCAGGTGGGGGCCATAACCTACAATGAGCAGTTCTTC.

This clone has more than one count but fewer than ten. The genes are TRBV7-3 and TRBJ2-1; TRBD1 aligns across 7 bases. In germline, CDR1 is SGHTA, CDR2 FQGTGA. The CDR3 runs to 15 residues. V shed 3 bases, J shed 1 base, and the junction held 3 bases outside the gene matches. The CDR3 spells CASSFKGASYNEQFF. CDR3 in DNA: TGTGCCAGCAGCTTCAAGGGGGCTTCCTACAATGAGCAGTTCTTC.

This clone was recorded only once. The rearrangement joins TRBV20-1 to TRBJ2-4, with D uncertain. With 3 bases removed from V and 0 bases from J, the gap between germline ends came to 6 bases. The CDR3 is 13 amino acids. CDR1 is DFQATT, CDR2 SNEGSKA, per germline (reference sequence). The CDR3 DNA reads TGCAGTGCTAGTTTAAGAGCCAAAAACATTCAGTACTTC. Encoded protein: CSASLRAKNIQYF.

This chain links TRBV28 with TRBJ2-7; no reliable D call. The CDR3 is made up of 16 amino acids. CDR1 and CDR2 (germline): MDHEN, SYDVKM. Deletions cut 7 bases from V and 1 base from J, with 20 bases between. DNA for the CDR3: TGTGCCAGCAATTCCCTTATCCGCCTCAGATCCTACGAGCAGTACTTC. Translated, it gives CASNSLIRLRSYEQYF. Looking up the rest from reference TRBV28 and TRBJ2-7 gives the full variable domain: DVKVTQSSRYLVKRTGEKVFLECVQDMDHENMFWYRQDPGLGLRLIYFSYDVKMKEKGDIPEGYSVSREKKERFSLILESASTNQTSMYLCASNSLIRLRSYEQYFGPGTRLTVT.

The V call is TRBV30, the J call TRBJ1-4; D may be TRBD1 (5 bases). The CDR3 runs to 13 residues. Trimming cost V 1 base and J 7 bases, with 10 bases left between them. In germline, CDR1 is GTSNPN, CDR2 SVGIG (reference sequence). The DNA for the CDR3 is TGTGCCTGGAGTGGGGGGGACGGTGAAAAACTGTTTTTT. It specifies CAWSGGDGEKLFF.

The J gene is TRBJ1-4, the V gene TRBV19, with 9 bases lining up with TRBD1. Germline V CDR1 and CDR2: LNHDA, SQIVND (reference sequence). J lost 7 bases, V lost 5 bases, and 8 bases had no gene match. CDR3 size: 15 residues. The chain's CDR3 is CASSAQGAIGEKLFF. CDR3 nucleotides: TGTGCCAGTAGTGCACAGGGGGCGATTGGTGAAAAACTGTTTTTT.

This sequence joins TRBV5-4 and TRBJ2-4; 8 positions agree with TRBD1. V lost 4 bases, J lost 0 bases, and 6 bases stayed unmatched. Per the germline V gene, CDR1 is SGHNT and CDR2 is YYREEE (reference sequence). CDR3 length: 16 residues. Here the CDR3 DNA reads TGTGCCAGCAGCCAACAGGGGGTGCTAGCCAAAAACATTCAGTACTTC. Amino acids: CASSQQGVLAKNIQYF.

V and J are TRBV7-2 and TRBJ2-7; D unresolved. Per the germline V gene, CDR1 is SGHTA and CDR2 is FQGNSA. Trimming shortened V by 3 bases and J by 1 base, and 10 bases separated the two germline ends. The CDR3 contains 14 residues. DNA for the CDR3: TGTGCCAGCAGCTTGGTAGGCGGTTCCTACGAGCAGTACTTC. It is translated as CASSLVGGSYEQYF. The full variable domain, rest sourced from reference TRBV7-2 and TRBJ2-7, is GAGVSQSPSNKVTEKGKDVELRCDPISGHTALYWYRQSLGQGLEFLIYFQGNSAPDKSGLPSDRFSAERTGGSVSTLTIQRTQQEDSAVYLCASSLVGGSYEQYFGPGTRLTVT.